Listed below are T cell receptor beta chains from one sample, sequenced in a study of siplizumab effects on memory and regulatory T cells. This table comes from immunoSEQ multiplex PCR, and its TCRdb copy is limited to in-frame clones, with some not included. The profile shows about 9,900 clones, around 40% of them singletons. These TCRs' antigens remain unknown. What was sequenced was CFSE-low (dividing) CD4+ T cells sorted from an allogeneic mixed lymphocyte reaction. The origin of the receptors is a human donor in good health; the cells came from an allogeneic mixed lymphocyte reaction. Both conserved end residues are part of each CDR3. D genes are given only for firm matches. A clone size is listed for some rows: how often the clone was seen (once, few, many), or a class if it is expanded.

V gene,clone size,J gene,D gene,CDR3 DNA,CDR3 protein
TRBV10-3,.,TRBJ1-3,.,TGTGCCACCGTGAGGGAACCCGGAAACACCATATATTTT,CATVREPGNTIYF
TRBV7-2,.,TRBJ2-2,.,TGTGCCAGCAGCTCGGGGAACTTGGCGGAGCTGTTTTTT,CASSSGNLAELFF
TRBV7-3,few,TRBJ1-2,.,TGTGCCAGCAGCCGGGACGGAAGAAACTATGGCTACACCTTC,CASSRDGRNYGYTF
TRBV5-5,.,TRBJ2-7,TRBD1,TGTGCCAGCAGCGAAGTGAGGACAGGGTACCACGAGCAGTACTTC,CASSEVRTGYHEQYF
TRBV10-2,.,TRBJ1-4,.,TGCGCCAGCAGTGGACGGGTTAATGAAAAACTGTTTTTT,CASSGRVNEKLFF
TRBV27,.,TRBJ2-1,.,TGTGCCAGCAGGGAAACTGGGGCCTCGGAGCAGTTCTTC,CASRETGASEQFF
TRBV11-3,medium-sized,TRBJ1-1,.,TGTGCCAGCAGCTTAGATACAGGGAACACTGAAGCTTTCTTT,CASSLDTGNTEAFF
TRBV7-2,.,TRBJ1-1,.,TGTGCCAGCAGTAGACCCGTCATGAACACTGAAGCTTTCTTT,CASSRPVMNTEAFF
TRBV4-1,.,TRBJ2-7,TRBD1,TGCGCCAGCAGCCAATTTATCCGGACAGGGGCCTACGAGCAGTACTTC,CASSQFIRTGAYEQYF
TRBV30,.,TRBJ2-2,.,TGTGCCTGGAGGTTTGCCTATACGAACACCGGGGAGCTGTTTTTT,CAWRFAYTNTGELFF
TRBV5-5,.,TRBJ2-2,.,TGTGCCAGCAGCGCGGGACGGGATTTCTTCGCCGGGGAGCTGTTTTTT,CASSAGRDFFAGELFF
TRBV5-4,medium-sized,TRBJ1-4,TRBD1,TGTGCCAGCAGCTCCCAGACAGGGAATAATGAAAAACTGTTTTTT,CASSSQTGNNEKLFF
TRBV6-5,.,TRBJ2-1,.,TGTGCCAGCAGCAACAAGGCCCATGAGCAGTTCTTC,CASSNKAHEQFF
TRBV7-3,.,TRBJ1-2,.,TGTGCCAGCAGCAAACTCAGGGGAAATGGCTACACCTTC,CASSKLRGNGYTF
TRBV28,.,TRBJ1-3,.,TGTGCCAGCTCCTTGGGGGCGCCTGGGAACACCATATATTTT,CASSLGAPGNTIYF
TRBV5-1,.,TRBJ2-1,.,TGCGCCAGCAGCGCCCCGGGGGCCCTCCTAGGTAATGAGCAGTTCTTC,CASSAPGALLGNEQFF
TRBV6-4,.,TRBJ2-7,TRBD1,TGTGCCAGCAGTGAACCACCGGGGACAGCGCAAGGAACCTACGAGCAGTACTTC,CASSEPPGTAQGTYEQYF
TRBV7-6,medium-sized,TRBJ1-5,.,TGTGCCAGCAGCGAATTGGGGGACAATCAGCCCCAGCATTTT,CASSELGDNQPQHF
TRBV7-2,few,TRBJ2-2,.,TGTGCCAGCAGCTCTATCAGGAACACCGGGGAGCTGTTTTTT,CASSSIRNTGELFF
TRBV5-1,medium-sized,TRBJ2-1,TRBD2,TGCGCCAGCAGCCTTTCGGGGACTAGCGTGGATGAGCAGTTCTTC,CASSLSGTSVDEQFF
TRBV7-3,.,TRBJ1-5,.,TGTGCCAGCAGCTTAGTGGGGACTCGTTCCTATCAGCCCCAGCATTTT,CASSLVGTRSYQPQHF
TRBV5-1,.,TRBJ2-3,TRBD2,TGCGCCAGCAGCCACGGACTAGCGGCTAGCACAGATACGCAGTATTTT,CASSHGLAASTDTQYF
TRBV6-4,.,TRBJ2-7,.,TGTGCCAGCAGTGCGATCTACGAGAGAGACCACGAGCAGTACTTC,CASSAIYERDHEQYF
TRBV30,.,TRBJ2-3,TRBD2,TGTGCCTGGAGTCGGGGCTGGCGTAGCGGGAGACCAGATACGCAGTATTTT,CAWSRGWRSGRPDTQYF
TRBV19,.,TRBJ1-1,.,TGTGCCAGTACCCAATGGCGGCAGACTCATCCTGAAGCTTTCTTT,CASTQWRQTHPEAFF
TRBV4-1,medium-sized,TRBJ2-5,TRBD2,TGCGCCAGCAGCCAAGTAGGCGGGGGGGTGGAGACCCAGTACTTC,CASSQVGGGVETQYF